This T cell receptor beta chain originates from a study of T cell changes during pregnancy in multiple sclerosis. The CDR3 has 15 amino acids. Germline CDR1 and CDR2: LGHNA and YSLEER. Unmatched junction bases numbered 4, after V lost 5 bases and J lost 1 base. The repertoire was sequenced with immunoSEQ multiplex PCR; TCRdb's copy has only in-frame clones and lacks some. The sample has 75,000 to 90,000 clones; 90% to 95% are singletons. Source: PBMCs, taken in the first trimester of pregnancy. This rearrangement joins TRBV4-3 to TRBJ2-2, with 7 bases identical to TRBD1. The sequence was collected from a female donor in good health, serving as a control in a pregnancy study. Some clones in this sample may be carry-over from other donors' samples. The CDR3 region is CASSSGQENTGELFF. The CDR3 coding sequence is TGCGCCAGCAGCTCCGGACAGGAGAACACCGGGGAGCTGTTTTTT.